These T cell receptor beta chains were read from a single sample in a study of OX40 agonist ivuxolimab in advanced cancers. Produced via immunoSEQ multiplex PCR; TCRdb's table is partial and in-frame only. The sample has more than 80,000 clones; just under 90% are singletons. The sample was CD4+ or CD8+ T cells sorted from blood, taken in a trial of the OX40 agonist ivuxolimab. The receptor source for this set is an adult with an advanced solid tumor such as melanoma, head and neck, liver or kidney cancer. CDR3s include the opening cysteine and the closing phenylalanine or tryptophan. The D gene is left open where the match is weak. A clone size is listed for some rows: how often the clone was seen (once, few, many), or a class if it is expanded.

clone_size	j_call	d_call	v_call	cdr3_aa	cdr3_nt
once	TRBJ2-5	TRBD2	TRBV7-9	CASSLGSGVTETQYF	TGTGCCAGCAGCTTAGGTAGCGGGGTCACGGAGACCCAGTACTTC
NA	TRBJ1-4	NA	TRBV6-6	CASSSSFATNEKLFF	TGTGCCAGCAGTTCCTCTTTTGCAACTAATGAAAAACTGTTTTTT
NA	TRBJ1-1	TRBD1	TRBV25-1	CASSEWGEDGWDREAFF	TGTGCCAGCAGTGAATGGGGGGAGGATGGTTGGGACAGGGAGGCTTTCTTT
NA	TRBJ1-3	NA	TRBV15	CATSREGAGGNTIYF	TGTGCCACCAGCAGAGAGGGGGCAGGAGGAAACACCATATATTTT
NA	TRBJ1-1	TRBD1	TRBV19	CASSTGQDTEAFF	TGTGCCAGTAGTACCGGACAGGACACTGAAGCTTTCTTT
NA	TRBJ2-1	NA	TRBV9	CASSVAGASYNEQFF	TGTGCCAGCAGCGTAGCGGGGGCCTCCTACAATGAGCAGTTCTTC
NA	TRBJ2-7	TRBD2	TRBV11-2	CASSSGTSGRADEQYF	TGTGCCAGCAGCTCCGGGACTAGCGGGAGGGCGGACGAGCAGTACTTC
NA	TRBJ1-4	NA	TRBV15	CATSRPGPTTATNEKLFF	TGTGCCACCAGCAGGCCGGGACCTACAACGGCGACTAATGAAAAACTGTTTTTT
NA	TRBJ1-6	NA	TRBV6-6	CASSYSPPGAPLHF	TGTGCCAGCAGTTACTCCCCCCCAGGTGCACCCCTCCACTTT
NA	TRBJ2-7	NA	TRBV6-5	CASTRGSLASYEQYF	TGTGCCAGCACCAGGGGCAGCTTGGCCTCCTACGAGCAGTACTTC
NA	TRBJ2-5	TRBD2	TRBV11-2	CASSFPSPLAGGQETQYF	TGTGCCAGCAGCTTCCCCAGCCCCCTAGCGGGGGGCCAAGAGACCCAGTACTTC
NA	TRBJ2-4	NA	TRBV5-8	CASSLQGAKNIQYF	TGTGCCAGCAGCTTGCAGGGAGCCAAAAACATTCAGTACTTC
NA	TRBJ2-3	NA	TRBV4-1	CASSQDPVAGPSDTQYF	TGCGCCAGCAGCCAAGATCCAGTGGCAGGGCCTTCAGATACGCAGTATTTT
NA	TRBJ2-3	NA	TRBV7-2	CASSAQRPRGDTQYF	TGTGCCAGCAGCGCCCAGAGGCCTAGAGGAGATACGCAGTATTTT
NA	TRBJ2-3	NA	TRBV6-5	CASSETISTDTQYF	TGTGCCAGCAGTGAGACCATTAGCACAGATACGCAGTATTTT
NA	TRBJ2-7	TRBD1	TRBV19	CASSGQGYEQYF	TGTGCCAGTAGTGGACAGGGTTACGAGCAGTACTTC
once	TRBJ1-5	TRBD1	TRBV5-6	CASSLGTGGYSNQPQHF	TGTGCCAGCAGCTTGGGGACAGGGGGCTATAGCAATCAGCCCCAGCATTTT
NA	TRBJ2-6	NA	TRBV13	CASSRMSPGSGANVLTF	TGTGCCAGCAGCCGAATGTCTCCAGGCTCTGGGGCCAACGTCCTGACTTTC
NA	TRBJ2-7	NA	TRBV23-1	CASRNPRVRSDRSNRGEQYF	TGCGCCAGCAGAAACCCCCGGGTCCGGTCAGACAGGTCTAATAGGGGGGAGCAGTACTTC
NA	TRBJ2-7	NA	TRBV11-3	CASSLGDYEQYF	TGTGCCAGCAGCCTCGGGGACTACGAGCAGTACTTC
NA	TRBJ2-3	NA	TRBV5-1	CASSLGATDTQYF	TGCGCCAGCAGCCTCGGGGCCACAGATACGCAGTATTTT
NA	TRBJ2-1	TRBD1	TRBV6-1	CASSDRDRGNNEQFF	TGTGCCAGCAGTGACCGGGACAGGGGGAATAATGAGCAGTTCTTC